These 10 T cell receptor beta chains came from one sample sequenced in a study of blood T cell repertoires in COVID-19. The table came from immunoSEQ multiplex PCR; TCRdb's copy has only in-frame clones and leaves some out. The sample lists around 93,000 clones, around 90% occurring once. The material sequenced was peripheral blood. All receptors come from a man of 80 years or more with acute or convalescent COVID-19.

The chain recombines TRBV19 with TRBJ1-2; no clear D. Trimming took off 4 bases at V and 4 bases at J, with 16 bases between the two ends. Looked up from germline, CDR1 is LNHDA and CDR2 is SQIVND (reference sequence). This CDR3 has 15 residues. Here the CDR3 reads CASSTSAAAGYGYTF. CDR3 nucleotides: TGTGCCAGTAGTACCTCGGCAGCGGCCGGCTATGGCTACACCTTC.

V gene TRBV19 combines with J gene TRBJ2-5; 11 bases line up with TRBD2. CDR3 length: 16 amino acids. V shed 3 bases and J 5 bases; nucleotides not matched to a gene: 8. Germline lookup yields CDR1 LNHDA and CDR2 SQIVND (reference sequence). CDR3 DNA: TGTGCCAGTAGTATCCCCCAGGTAGCGGGGGGGGAGACCCAGTACTTC. It yields the protein CASSIPQVAGGETQYF.

CDR3 nucleotides: TGTGCCAGCAGCCAAGTTAAGGGGATGGAAGAAAAACTGTTTTTT. The encoded protein is CASSQVKGMEEKLFF. This chain joins TRBV3-1 (or the pseudogene TRBV3-2) and TRBJ1-4; tentative D call: TRBD1 (5 bases). CDR1 and CDR2 (germline): LGHDT, YNNKEL (reference sequence). Trimming shortened V by 1 base and J by 8 bases, and 14 bases separated the two germline ends. This CDR3 is 15 amino acids long.

The chain carries TRBV19 and TRBJ1-5; maybe TRBD1 (5 bases). CDR1 and CDR2 from the germline V gene are LNHDA and SQIVND (reference sequence). Trimming cost V 1 base and J 3 bases, with 7 bases left between them. This CDR3 has 14 residues. In nucleotides, the CDR3 is TGTGCCAGTAGTATAGCAGGGCCCAATCAGCCCCAGCATTTT. Protein sequence: CASSIAGPNQPQHF. The full variable domain, its missing parts supplied by reference TRBV19 and TRBJ1-5, is DGGITQSPKYLFRKEGQNVTLSCEQNLNHDAMYWYRQDPGQGLRLIYYSQIVNDFQKGDIAEGYSVSREKKESFPLTVTSAQKNPTAFYLCASSIAGPNQPQHFGDGTRLSIL.

J is TRBJ2-2 and V is TRBV11-3, with D possibly matching TRBD1 (5 bases). Germline CDR1 is SGHNT and CDR2 is YENEEA. The ends were cut back, 4 bases at V and 0 bases at J, with 9 bases in the middle. There are 15 residues in the CDR3. CDR3 in amino acids: CASSSGYTNTGELFF. Here the CDR3 DNA reads TGTGCCAGCAGCTCAGGGTATACGAACACCGGGGAGCTGTTTTTT.

The V call is TRBV18, the J call TRBJ1-5; D not certain. The V end was cut by 0 bases, the J end by 5 bases, with 8 bases between. Germline-derived CDR1 and CDR2 are KGHSH and LQKENI. This CDR3 is 14 amino acids long. This CDR3 reads CASSPPALDQPQHF. The CDR3, as DNA: TGTGCCAGCTCACCACCGGCCCTGGATCAGCCCCAGCATTTT.

V is TRBV11-2 and J is TRBJ2-3; D is perhaps TRBD2 (5 bases). The CDR3 contains 14 residues. The germline V gene encodes CDR1 SGHAT and CDR2 FQNNGV. Trimming pared 3 bases from V and 5 bases from J, leaving 12 bases between. The CDR3 protein is CASSFPWTRDTQYF. The CDR3 DNA follows: TGTGCCAGCAGCTTCCCCTGGACTCGAGATACGCAGTATTTT.

The chain carries TRBV18 and TRBJ2-7; 10 bases line up with TRBD1. Germline-derived CDR1 and CDR2 are KGHSH and LQKENI. The CDR3 consists of 16 residues. With 0 bases clipped from V and 9 bases from J, the junction kept 11 bases outside the gene matches. The CDR3 nucleotides read TGTGCCAGCTCACCACCGGTTCCCCTGACAGGGGGCGTGCAGTACTTC. This translates into CASSPPVPLTGGVQYF.

The genes are TRBV7-3 and TRBJ2-7; 7 bases align to TRBD2. This CDR3 has 14 residues. Germline V gives CDR1 SGHTA, CDR2 FQGTGA. V was pared by 2 bases and J by 2 bases, with 3 bases of the junction left unmatched. CDR3 residues: CASSLVGGPYEQYF. In DNA form, the CDR3 reads TGTGCCAGCAGCTTAGTGGGAGGGCCCTACGAGCAGTACTTC.

This clone was seen only a few times. The chain employs TRBV7-9 and TRBJ2-3; D is unclear. CDR3 length equals 13 residues. The germline V gene has CDR1 SEHNR and CDR2 FQNEAQ (reference sequence). Deletions cut 7 bases from V and 0 bases from J, with 8 bases between. CDR3 in DNA: TGTGCCAGCAAAATCTCTAGCACAGATACGCAGTATTTT. Translated: CASKISSTDTQYF.